Listed below are T cell receptor beta chains from one sample, sequenced in a study of T cell responses to AZD1222 COVID-19 vaccine. The table came from immunoSEQ multiplex PCR; TCRdb's copy has only in-frame clones and leaves some out. The sample has about 96,000 clones; roughly 90% are singletons. The specimen was peripheral blood, collected on day 0 of AZD1222 vaccination. Receptors were obtained from an adult in good health. CDR3s include the opening cysteine and the closing phenylalanine or tryptophan. The D gene is left open where the match is weak. Clone size is shown for a subset of rows, as once, few, many or a class of expanded clone.

v_gene	j_gene	abundance	d_gene	CDR3aa	CDR3nt
TRBV7-2	TRBJ2-7	once	TRBD2	CASSPGASGNYEQYF	TGTGCCAGCAGCCCTGGTGCCAGCGGGAATTACGAGCAGTACTTC
TRBV7-9	TRBJ2-1	NA	NA	CASSPIGGEQFF	TGTGCCAGCAGCCCCATAGGGGGTGAGCAGTTCTTC
TRBV7-2	TRBJ1-4	NA	NA	CASSFTATNEKLFF	TGTGCCAGCAGCTTCACGGCAACTAATGAAAAACTGTTTTTT
TRBV4-1	TRBJ1-5	NA	NA	CASSQIGDSNQPQHF	TGCGCCAGCAGCCAGATAGGGGATAGCAATCAGCCCCAGCATTTT
TRBV4-3	TRBJ2-4	NA	NA	CASSQEEGENIQYF	TGCGCCAGCAGCCAAGAGGAGGGAGAAAACATTCAGTACTTC
TRBV5-6	TRBJ2-3	NA	TRBD2	CASSSTGGGPTDTQYF	TGTGCCAGCAGCTCGACCGGGGGGGGACCCACAGATACGCAGTATTTT
TRBV7-2	TRBJ2-3	NA	TRBD2	CASSPDFSGADTQYF	TGTGCCAGCAGCCCCGATTTTAGCGGGGCAGATACGCAGTATTTT
TRBV28	TRBJ1-6	NA	NA	CASRPGTGLTYHF	TGTGCCAGCAGACCTGGGACGGGTCTGACCTACCACTTT
TRBV4-3	TRBJ2-1	NA	TRBD2	CAPGLAGDNEQFF	TGCGCCCCTGGACTAGCGGGAGATAATGAGCAGTTCTTC
TRBV7-3	TRBJ2-5	NA	NA	CASSLGGLGQETQYF	TGTGCCAGCAGCTTAGGGGGACTGGGACAAGAGACCCAGTACTTC
TRBV11-2	TRBJ2-7	NA	TRBD2	CASSLDLAGVYEQYF	TGTGCCAGCAGCTTAGATCTAGCGGGAGTCTACGAGCAGTACTTC
TRBV30	TRBJ1-3	NA	NA	CAWSRRSGNTIYF	TGTGCCTGGAGTAGGCGCTCTGGAAACACCATATATTTT
TRBV6-6	TRBJ2-1	once	NA	CASSTPRGAGQFF	TGTGCCAGCAGTACCCCCCGGGGGGCTGGGCAGTTCTTC
TRBV5-1	TRBJ2-1	NA	NA	CASSPTGYNEQFF	TGCGCCAGCAGCCCGACAGGATACAATGAGCAGTTCTTC